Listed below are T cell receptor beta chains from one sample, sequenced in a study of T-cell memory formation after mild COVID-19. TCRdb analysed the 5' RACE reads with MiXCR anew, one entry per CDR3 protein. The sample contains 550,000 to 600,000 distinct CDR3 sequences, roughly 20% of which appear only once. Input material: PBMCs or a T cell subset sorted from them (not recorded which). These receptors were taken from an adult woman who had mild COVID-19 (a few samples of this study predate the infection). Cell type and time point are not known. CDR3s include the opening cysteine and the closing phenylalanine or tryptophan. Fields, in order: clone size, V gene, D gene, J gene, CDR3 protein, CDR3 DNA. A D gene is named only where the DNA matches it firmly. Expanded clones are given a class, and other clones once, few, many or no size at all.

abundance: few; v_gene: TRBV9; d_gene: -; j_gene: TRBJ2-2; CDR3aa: CASSARISAGELFF; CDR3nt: TGTGCCAGCAGCGCACGCATATCGGCCGGGGAGCTGTTTTTT
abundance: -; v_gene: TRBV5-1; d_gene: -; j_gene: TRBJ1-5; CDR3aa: CASSPDPDSNQPQHF; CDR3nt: TGCGCCAGCAGCCCGGACCCAGATAGCAATCAGCCCCAGCATTTT
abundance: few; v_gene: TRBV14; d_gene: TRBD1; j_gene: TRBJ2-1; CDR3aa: CASSPAGQGFLDEQFF; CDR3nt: TGTGCCAGCAGCCCCGCGGGACAGGGTTTTCTGGATGAGCAGTTCTTC
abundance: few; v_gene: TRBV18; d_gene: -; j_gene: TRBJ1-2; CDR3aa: CASSPDSSTPYTF; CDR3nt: TGTGCCAGCTCACCGGACAGCAGTACTCCATACACCTTC
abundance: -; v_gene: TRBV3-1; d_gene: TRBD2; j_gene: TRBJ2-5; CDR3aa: CASSQGTSGVKTQYF; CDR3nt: TGTGCCAGCAGCCAGGGGACTAGCGGGGTGAAGACCCAGTACTTC
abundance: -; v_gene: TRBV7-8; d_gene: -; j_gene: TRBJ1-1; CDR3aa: CASSSLAGENTEAFF; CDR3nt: TGTGCCAGCAGCTCCCTAGCAGGGGAGAACACTGAAGCTTTCTTT
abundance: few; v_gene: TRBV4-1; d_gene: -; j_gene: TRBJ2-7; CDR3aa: CASSPGPLGYEQYF; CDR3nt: TGCGCCAGCAGCCCGGGACCTCTGGGCTACGAGCAGTACTTC
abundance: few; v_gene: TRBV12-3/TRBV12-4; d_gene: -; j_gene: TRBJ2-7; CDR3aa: CASTQGAYQSSYEQYF; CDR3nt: TGTGCCAGCACCCAAGGGGCTTATCAGTCCTCCTACGAGCAGTACTTC
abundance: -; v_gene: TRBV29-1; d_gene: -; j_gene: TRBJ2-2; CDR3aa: CSAAGKIPGELFF; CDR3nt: TGCAGCGCGGCCGGGAAAATCCCCGGGGAGCTGTTTTTT
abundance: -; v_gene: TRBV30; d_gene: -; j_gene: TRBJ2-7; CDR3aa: CAWRPQGGSAEQYF; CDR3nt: TGTGCCTGGAGGCCACAGGGGGGGTCTGCCGAGCAGTACTTC
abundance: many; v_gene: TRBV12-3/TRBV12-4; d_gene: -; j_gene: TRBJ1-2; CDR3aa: CASSPFSGNYGYTF; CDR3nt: TGTGCCAGCAGTCCCTTTTCAGGCAACTATGGCTACACCTTC
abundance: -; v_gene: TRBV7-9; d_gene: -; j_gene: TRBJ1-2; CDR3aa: CASSSAGDFRGGYTF; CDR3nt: TGTGCCAGCAGCTCCGCGGGGGACTTCCGTGGGGGCTACACCTTC
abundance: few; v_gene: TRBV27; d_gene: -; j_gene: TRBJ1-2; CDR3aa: CASSPLGVYGYTF; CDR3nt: TGTGCCAGCAGTCCCCTTGGGGTATATGGCTACACCTTC
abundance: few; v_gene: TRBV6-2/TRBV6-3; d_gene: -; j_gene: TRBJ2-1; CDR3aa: CASRKLEPGNNEQFF; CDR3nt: TGTGCCAGCAGGAAACTAGAGCCAGGGAACAATGAGCAGTTCTTC
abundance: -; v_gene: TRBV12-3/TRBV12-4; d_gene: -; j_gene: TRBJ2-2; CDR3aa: CASRTGGNTGELFF; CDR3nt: TGTGCCAGCAGGACTGGGGGGAACACCGGGGAGCTGTTTTTT
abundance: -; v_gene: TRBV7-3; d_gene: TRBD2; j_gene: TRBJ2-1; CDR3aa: CASGKAGGHNEQFF; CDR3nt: TGTGCCAGCGGAAAAGCGGGGGGCCACAATGAGCAGTTCTTC
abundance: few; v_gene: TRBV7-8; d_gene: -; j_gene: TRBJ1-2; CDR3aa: CASSRGGQGGLNGYTF; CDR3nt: TGTGCCAGCAGCCGCGGGGGGCAGGGAGGGCTAAATGGCTACACCTTC
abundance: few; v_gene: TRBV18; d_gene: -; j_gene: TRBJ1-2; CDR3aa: CASSPGRANFWGNGYTF; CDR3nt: TGTGCCAGCTCACCGGGACGGGCCAACTTTTGGGGGAATGGCTACACCTTC
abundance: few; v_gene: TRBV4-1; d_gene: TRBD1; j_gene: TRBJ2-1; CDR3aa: CASSLHPGQGEFF; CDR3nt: TGCGCCAGCAGCCTTCACCCGGGACAGGGTGAATTCTTC
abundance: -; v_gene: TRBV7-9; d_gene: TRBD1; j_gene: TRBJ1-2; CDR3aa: CASSLTLRQGNYGYTF; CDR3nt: TGTGCCAGCAGCTTAACCCTCCGACAGGGTAACTATGGCTACACCTTC
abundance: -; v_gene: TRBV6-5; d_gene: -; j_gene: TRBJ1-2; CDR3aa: CASSYSLPGENYGYTF; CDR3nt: TGTGCCAGCAGTTACTCATTGCCAGGCGAAAACTATGGCTACACCTTC
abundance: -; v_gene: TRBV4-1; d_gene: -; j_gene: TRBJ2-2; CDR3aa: CASSQDISESNTGELFF; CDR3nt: TGCGCCAGCAGCCAAGATATAAGTGAATCGAACACCGGGGAGCTGTTTTTT
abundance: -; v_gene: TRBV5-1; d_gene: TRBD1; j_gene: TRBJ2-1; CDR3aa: CASSLVGQGAGEQFF; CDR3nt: TGCGCCAGCAGCTTGGTGGGACAGGGGGCAGGTGAGCAGTTCTTC
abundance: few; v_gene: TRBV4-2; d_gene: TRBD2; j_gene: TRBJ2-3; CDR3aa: CASSQAGGAVDTQYF; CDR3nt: TGTGCCAGCAGCCAAGCGGGGGGGGCAGTAGATACGCAGTATTTT
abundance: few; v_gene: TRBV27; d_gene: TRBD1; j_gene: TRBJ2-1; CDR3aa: CASSTWTGPSNEQFF; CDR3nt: TGTGCCAGCAGTACTTGGACAGGTCCTAGCAATGAGCAGTTCTTC
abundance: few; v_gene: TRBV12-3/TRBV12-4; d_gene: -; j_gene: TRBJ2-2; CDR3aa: CASSLWGPGELFF; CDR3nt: TGTGCCAGCAGTTTATGGGGCCCCGGGGAGCTGTTTTTT
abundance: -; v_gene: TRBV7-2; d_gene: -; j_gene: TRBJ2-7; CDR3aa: CASSSRSPYEQYF; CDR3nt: TGTGCCAGCAGCTCCCGGTCTCCCTACGAGCAGTACTTC
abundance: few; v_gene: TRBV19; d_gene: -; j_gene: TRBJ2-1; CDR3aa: CASSIDSGNEQFF; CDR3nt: TGTGCCAGTAGTATAGATTCAGGGAATGAGCAGTTCTTC
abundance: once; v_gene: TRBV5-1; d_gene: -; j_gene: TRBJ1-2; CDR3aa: CASSTRGTSGYTF; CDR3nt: TGCGCCAGCAGCACCAGGGGCACTAGTGGCTACACCTTC
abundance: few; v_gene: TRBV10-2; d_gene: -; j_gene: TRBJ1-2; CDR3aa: CASSESVSHDGYTF; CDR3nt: TGCGCCAGCAGTGAGTCAGTGTCCCATGATGGCTACACCTTC
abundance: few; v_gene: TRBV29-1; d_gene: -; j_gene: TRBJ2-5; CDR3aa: CSAGRDTQETQYF; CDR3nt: TGCAGCGCTGGCCGGGACACCCAAGAGACCCAGTACTTC
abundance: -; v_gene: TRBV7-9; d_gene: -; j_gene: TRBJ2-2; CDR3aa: CASSLLPGRNTGELFF; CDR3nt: TGTGCCAGCAGCTTACTCCCAGGGAGAAACACCGGGGAGCTGTTTTTT
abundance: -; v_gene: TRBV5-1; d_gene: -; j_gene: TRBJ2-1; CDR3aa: CASSFQEALTGNEQFF; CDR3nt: TGCGCCAGCAGCTTTCAGGAGGCACTGACGGGGAATGAGCAGTTCTTC
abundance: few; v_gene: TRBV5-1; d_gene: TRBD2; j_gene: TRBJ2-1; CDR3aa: CASSQALAGLYNEQFF; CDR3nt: TGCGCCAGCAGCCAAGCACTAGCGGGGTTATACAATGAGCAGTTCTTC
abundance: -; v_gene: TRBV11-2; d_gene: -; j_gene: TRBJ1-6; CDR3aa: CASSLSIHSYNSPLHF; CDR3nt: TGTGCCAGCAGCTTAAGCATCCACTCCTATAATTCACCCCTCCACTTT
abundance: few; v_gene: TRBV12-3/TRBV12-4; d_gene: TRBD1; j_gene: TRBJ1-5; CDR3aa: CASSRGTDNNQPQHF; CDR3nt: TGTGCCAGCAGCCGCGGGACAGATAACAATCAGCCCCAGCATTTT
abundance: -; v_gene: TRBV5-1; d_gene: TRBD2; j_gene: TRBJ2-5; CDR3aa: CASSDSGTGTRRETQYF; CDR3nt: TGCGCCAGCAGCGATTCGGGGACCGGGACTAGGAGAGAGACCCAGTACTTC
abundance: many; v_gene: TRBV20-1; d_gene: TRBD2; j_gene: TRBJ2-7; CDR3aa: CSAESTLAGAIYEQYF; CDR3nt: TGCAGTGCTGAATCCACCTTAGCGGGAGCGATCTACGAGCAGTACTTC
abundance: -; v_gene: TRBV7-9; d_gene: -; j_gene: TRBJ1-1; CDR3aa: CASSPMGNTEAFF; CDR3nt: TGTGCCAGCAGCCCGATGGGGAACACTGAAGCTTTCTTT
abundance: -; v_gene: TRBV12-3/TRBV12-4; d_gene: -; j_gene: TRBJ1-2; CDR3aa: CASSLALSPWGYTF; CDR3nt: TGTGCCAGCAGTTTAGCCCTCAGCCCATGGGGCTACACCTTC
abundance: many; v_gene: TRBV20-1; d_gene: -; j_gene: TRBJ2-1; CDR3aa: CSARAPLGRGNEQFF; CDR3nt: TGCAGTGCTAGAGCCCCTCTGGGCAGGGGAAATGAGCAGTTCTTC
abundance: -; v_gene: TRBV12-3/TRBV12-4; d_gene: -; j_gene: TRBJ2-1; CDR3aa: CASSQKSQYNEQFF; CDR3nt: TGTGCCAGCAGTCAGAAATCCCAATACAATGAGCAGTTCTTC
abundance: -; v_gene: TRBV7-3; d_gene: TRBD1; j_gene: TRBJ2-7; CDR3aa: CASSLTGGSGSGYEQYF; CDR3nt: TGTGCCAGCAGCCTAACAGGGGGCTCAGGGTCTGGATACGAGCAGTACTTC
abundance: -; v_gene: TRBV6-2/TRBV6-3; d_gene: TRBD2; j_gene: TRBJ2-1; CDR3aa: CASSEREQSEQFF; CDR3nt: TGTGCCAGCAGTGAGCGGGAGCAGAGTGAGCAGTTCTTC
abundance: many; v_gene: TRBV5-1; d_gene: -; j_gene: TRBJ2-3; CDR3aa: CASSLDPGASTDTQYF; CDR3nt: TGCGCCAGCAGCTTGGATCCGGGAGCTAGCACAGATACGCAGTATTTT
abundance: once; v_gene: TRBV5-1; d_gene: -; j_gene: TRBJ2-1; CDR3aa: CASSLAMGRGDNEQFF; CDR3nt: TGCGCCAGCAGCTTGGCTATGGGCAGGGGGGATAATGAGCAGTTCTTC
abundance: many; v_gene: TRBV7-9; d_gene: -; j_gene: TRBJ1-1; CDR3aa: CASSLAQMNTEAFF; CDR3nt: TGTGCCAGCAGCTTAGCACAGATGAACACTGAAGCTTTCTTT
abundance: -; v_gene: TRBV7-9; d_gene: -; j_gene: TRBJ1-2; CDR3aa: CASSPLSPPGGGYTF; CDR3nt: TGTGCCAGCAGCCCCCTTTCCCCCCCAGGAGGGGGCTACACCTTC
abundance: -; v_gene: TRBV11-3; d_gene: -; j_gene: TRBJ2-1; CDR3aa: CASSPSLINNEQFF; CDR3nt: TGTGCCAGCAGCCCCAGCTTAATCAACAATGAGCAGTTCTTC
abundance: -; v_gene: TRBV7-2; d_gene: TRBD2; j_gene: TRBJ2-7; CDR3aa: CASQERGSGLYEQYF; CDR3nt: TGTGCCAGCCAAGAGAGAGGTAGCGGGTTATACGAGCAGTACTTC
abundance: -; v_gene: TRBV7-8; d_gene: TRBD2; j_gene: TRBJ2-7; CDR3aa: CASSLAETSVFEQYF; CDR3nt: TGTGCCAGCAGCTTAGCTGAGACTAGCGTGTTCGAGCAGTACTTC
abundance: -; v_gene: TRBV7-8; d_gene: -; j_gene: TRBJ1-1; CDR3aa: CASSLGAQRVEAFF; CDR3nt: TGTGCCAGCAGCTTAGGGGCACAGAGGGTCGAAGCTTTCTTT
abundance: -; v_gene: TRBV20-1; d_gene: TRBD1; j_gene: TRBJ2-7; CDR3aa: CSARAGTGLAYEQYF; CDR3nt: TGCAGTGCTAGAGCCGGGACAGGTCTCGCCTACGAGCAGTACTTC
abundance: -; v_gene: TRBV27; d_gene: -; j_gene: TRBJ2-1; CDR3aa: CASSGWASYNEQFF; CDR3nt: TGTGCCAGCAGTGGGTGGGCCTCCTACAATGAGCAGTTCTTC
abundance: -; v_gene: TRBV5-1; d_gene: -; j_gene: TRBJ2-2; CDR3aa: CASSSQLAGRTGELFF; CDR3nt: TGCGCCAGCAGCTCACAACTCGCAGGGAGGACCGGGGAGCTGTTTTTT
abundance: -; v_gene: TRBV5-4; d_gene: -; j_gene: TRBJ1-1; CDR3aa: CASSLSGYSGTEAFF; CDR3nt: TGTGCCAGCAGCTTGTCGGGATACTCGGGCACTGAAGCTTTCTTT
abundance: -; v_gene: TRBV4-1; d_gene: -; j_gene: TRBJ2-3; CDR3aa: CASSAHSIASPTDTQYF; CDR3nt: TGCGCCAGCAGCGCGCACTCTATAGCTAGCCCCACAGATACGCAGTATTTT
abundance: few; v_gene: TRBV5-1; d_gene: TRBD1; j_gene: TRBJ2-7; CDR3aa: CASSHQTGQGNYEQYF; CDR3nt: TGCGCCAGCAGTCATCAGACGGGACAGGGGAACTACGAGCAGTACTTC
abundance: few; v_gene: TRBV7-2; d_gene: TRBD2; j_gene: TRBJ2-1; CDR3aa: CASSPSGTTYNEQFF; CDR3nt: TGTGCCAGCAGCCCCAGCGGGACTACCTACAATGAGCAGTTCTTC
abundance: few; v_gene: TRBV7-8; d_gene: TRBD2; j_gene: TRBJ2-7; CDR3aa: CASSPCAPHYSGRAICEQYF; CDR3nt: TGTGCCAGCAGCCCCTGTGCCCCCCACTATAGCGGGAGGGCCATTTGCGAGCAGTACTTC